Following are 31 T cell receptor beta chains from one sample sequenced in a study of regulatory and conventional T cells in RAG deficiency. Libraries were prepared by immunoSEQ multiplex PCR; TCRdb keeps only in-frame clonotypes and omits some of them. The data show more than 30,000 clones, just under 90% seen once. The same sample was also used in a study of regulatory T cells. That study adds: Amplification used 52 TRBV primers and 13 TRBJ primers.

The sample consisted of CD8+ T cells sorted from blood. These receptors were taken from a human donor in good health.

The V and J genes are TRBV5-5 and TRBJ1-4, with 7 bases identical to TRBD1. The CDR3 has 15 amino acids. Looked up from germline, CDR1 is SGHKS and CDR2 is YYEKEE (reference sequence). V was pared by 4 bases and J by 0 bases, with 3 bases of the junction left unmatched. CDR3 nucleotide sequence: TGTGCCAGCAGCGGAGGACAGGCAACTAATGAAAAACTGTTTTTT. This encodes CASSGGQATNEKLFF. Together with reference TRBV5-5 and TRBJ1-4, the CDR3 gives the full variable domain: DAGVTQSPTHLIKTRGQQVTLRCSPISGHKSVSWYQQVLGQGPQFIFQYYEKEERGRGNFPDRFSARQFPNYSSELNVNALLLGDSALYLCASSGGQATNEKLFFGSGTQLSVL.

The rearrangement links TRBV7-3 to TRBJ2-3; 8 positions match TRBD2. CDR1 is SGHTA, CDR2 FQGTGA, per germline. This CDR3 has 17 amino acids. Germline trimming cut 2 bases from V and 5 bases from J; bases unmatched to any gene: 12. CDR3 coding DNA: TGTGCCAGCAGCTTAGTCCCAACGGGAGGGCCAGAAGATACGCAGTATTTT. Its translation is CASSLVPTGGPEDTQYF.

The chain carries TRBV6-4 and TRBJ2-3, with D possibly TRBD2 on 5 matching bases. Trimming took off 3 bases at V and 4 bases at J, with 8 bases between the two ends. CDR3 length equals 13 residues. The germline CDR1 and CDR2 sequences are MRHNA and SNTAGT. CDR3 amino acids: CASSEGSADTQYF. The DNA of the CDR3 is TGTGCCAGCAGTGAAGGGAGCGCAGATACGCAGTATTTT.

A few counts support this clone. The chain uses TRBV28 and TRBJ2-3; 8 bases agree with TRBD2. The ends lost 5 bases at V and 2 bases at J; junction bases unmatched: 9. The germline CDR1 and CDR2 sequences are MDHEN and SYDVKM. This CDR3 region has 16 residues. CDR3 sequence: CASSPVAGRDTDTQYF. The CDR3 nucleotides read TGTGCCAGCAGTCCCGTAGCGGGGCGAGACACAGATACGCAGTATTTT.

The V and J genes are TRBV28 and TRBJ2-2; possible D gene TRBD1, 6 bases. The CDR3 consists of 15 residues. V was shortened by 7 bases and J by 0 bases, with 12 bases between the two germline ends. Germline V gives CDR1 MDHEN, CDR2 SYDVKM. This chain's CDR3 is CASISGTPNTGELFF. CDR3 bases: TGTGCCAGCATCTCAGGGACACCGAACACCGGGGAGCTGTTTTTT.

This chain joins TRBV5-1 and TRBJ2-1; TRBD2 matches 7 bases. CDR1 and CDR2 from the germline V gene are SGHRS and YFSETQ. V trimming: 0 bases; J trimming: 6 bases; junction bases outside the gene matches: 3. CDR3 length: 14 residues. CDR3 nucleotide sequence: TGCGCCAGCAGCTTGGAGGGAGGGATCAATGAGCAGTTCTTC. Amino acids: CASSLEGGINEQFF.

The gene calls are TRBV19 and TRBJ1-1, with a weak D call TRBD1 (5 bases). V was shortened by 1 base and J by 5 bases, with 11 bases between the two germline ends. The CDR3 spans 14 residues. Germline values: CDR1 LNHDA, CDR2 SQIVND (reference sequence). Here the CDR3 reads CASSIGQGRTEAFF. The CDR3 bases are TGTGCCAGTAGTATAGGGCAGGGAAGGACTGAAGCTTTCTTT.

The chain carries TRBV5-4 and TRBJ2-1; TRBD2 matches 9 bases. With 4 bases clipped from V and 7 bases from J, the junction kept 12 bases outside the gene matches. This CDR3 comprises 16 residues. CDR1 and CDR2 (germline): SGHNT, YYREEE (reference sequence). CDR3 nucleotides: TGTGCCAGCAGCCCGGCTGGGACTAGCAAACCTAATGAGCAGTTCTTC. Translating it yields CASSPAGTSKPNEQFF.

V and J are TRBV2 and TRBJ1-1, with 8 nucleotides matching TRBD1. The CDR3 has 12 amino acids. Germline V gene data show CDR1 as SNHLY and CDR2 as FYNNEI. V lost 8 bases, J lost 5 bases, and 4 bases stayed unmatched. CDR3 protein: CASETGDTEAFF. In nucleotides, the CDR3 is TGTGCCAGCGAGACAGGGGATACTGAAGCTTTCTTT.

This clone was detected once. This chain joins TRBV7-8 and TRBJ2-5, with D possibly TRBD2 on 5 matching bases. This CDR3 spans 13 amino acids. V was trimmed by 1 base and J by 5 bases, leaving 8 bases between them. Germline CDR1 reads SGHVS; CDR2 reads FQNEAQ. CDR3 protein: CASSLGGDETQYF. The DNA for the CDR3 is TGTGCCAGCAGCTTAGGGGGAGACGAGACCCAGTACTTC.

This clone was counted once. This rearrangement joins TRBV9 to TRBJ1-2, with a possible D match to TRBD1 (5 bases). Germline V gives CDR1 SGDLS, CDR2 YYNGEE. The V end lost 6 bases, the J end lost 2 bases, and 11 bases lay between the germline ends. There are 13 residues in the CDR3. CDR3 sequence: CASTGHLNYGYTF. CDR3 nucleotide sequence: TGTGCCAGCACCGGACACCTCAACTATGGCTACACCTTC. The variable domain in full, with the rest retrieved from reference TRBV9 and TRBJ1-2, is DSGVTQTPKHLITATGQRVTLRCSPRSGDLSVYWYQQSLDQGLQFLIQYYNGEERAKGNILERFSAQQFPDLHSELNLSSLELGDSALYFCASTGHLNYGYTFGSGTRLTVV.

The DNA of the CDR3 is TGTGCCAGCAGTGACGGCTCCTACGAGCAGTACTTC. Residues: CASSDGSYEQYF. The chain recombines TRBV6-1 with TRBJ2-7; no firm D call. Looked up from germline, CDR1 is MNHNS and CDR2 is SASEGT. This CDR3 is built from 12 residues. Trimming stripped 3 bases from V and 0 bases from J, with 3 bases between.

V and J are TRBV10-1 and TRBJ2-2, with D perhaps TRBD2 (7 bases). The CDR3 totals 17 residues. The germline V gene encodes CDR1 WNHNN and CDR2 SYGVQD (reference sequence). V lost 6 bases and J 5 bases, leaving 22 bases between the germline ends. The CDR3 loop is CASSPNPGGPGTGELFF. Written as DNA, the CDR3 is TGCGCCAGCAGCCCGAATCCGGGGGGCCCGGGGACCGGGGAGCTGTTTTTT.

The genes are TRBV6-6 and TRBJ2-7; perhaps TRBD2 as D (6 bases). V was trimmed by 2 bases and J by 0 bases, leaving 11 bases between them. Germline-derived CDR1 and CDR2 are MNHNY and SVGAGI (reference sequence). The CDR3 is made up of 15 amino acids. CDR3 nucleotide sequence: TGTGCCAGCAGTTACCTCGGGAGTCTCTCCTACGAGCAGTACTTC. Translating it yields CASSYLGSLSYEQYF.

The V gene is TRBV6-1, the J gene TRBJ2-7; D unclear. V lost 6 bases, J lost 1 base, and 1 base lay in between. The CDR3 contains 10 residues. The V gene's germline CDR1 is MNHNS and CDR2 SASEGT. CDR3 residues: CASRSYEQYF. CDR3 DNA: TGTGCCAGCAGATCCTACGAGCAGTACTTC.

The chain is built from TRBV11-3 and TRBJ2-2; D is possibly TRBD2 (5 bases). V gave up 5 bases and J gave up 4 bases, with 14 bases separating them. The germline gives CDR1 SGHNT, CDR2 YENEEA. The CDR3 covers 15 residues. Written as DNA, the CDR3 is TGTGCCAGCAGCCGATACGAGGGTTCCACCGGGGAGCTGTTTTTT. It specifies CASSRYEGSTGELFF.

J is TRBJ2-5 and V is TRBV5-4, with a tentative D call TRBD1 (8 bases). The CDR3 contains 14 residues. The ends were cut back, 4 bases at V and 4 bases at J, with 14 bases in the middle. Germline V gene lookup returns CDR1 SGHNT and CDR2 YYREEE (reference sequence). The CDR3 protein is CASSQQGGRETQYF. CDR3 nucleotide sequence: TGTGCCAGCAGCCAACAGGGGGGGAGAGAGACCCAGTACTTC.

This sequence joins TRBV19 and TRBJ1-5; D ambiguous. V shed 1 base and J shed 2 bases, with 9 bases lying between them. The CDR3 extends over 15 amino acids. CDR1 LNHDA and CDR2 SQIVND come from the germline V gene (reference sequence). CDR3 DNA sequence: TGTGCCAGTAGTATAGGGGATTTTGGCAATCAGCCCCAGCATTTT. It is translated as CASSIGDFGNQPQHF. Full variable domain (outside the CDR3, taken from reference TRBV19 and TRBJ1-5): DGGITQSPKYLFRKEGQNVTLSCEQNLNHDAMYWYRQDPGQGLRLIYYSQIVNDFQKGDIAEGYSVSREKKESFPLTVTSAQKNPTAFYLCASSIGDFGNQPQHFGDGTRLSIL.

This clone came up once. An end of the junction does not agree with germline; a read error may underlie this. The CDR3 here is CVSSSSKDNEQFF. DNA of the CDR3: TGTGTCAGCAGCTCCTCCAAGGACAATGAGCAGTTCTTC. This rearrangement joins TRBV5-6 to TRBJ2-1; D call uncertain. The CDR3 is 13 residues long. Germline V gene data show CDR1 as SGHDT and CDR2 as YYEEEE.

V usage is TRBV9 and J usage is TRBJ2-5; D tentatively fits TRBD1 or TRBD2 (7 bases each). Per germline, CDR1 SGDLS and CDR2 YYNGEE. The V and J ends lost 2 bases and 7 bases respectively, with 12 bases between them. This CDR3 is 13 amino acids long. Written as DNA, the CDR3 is TGTGCCAGCAGCGTCGACAGGGAGGGGACCCAGTACTTC. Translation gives CASSVDREGTQYF.

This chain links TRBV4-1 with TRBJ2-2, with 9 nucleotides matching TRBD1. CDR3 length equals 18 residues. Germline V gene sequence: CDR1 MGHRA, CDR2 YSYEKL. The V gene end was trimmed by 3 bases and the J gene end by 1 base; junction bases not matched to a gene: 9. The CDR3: CASSHLTGDRENTGELFF. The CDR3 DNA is TGCGCCAGCAGCCATCTCACAGGGGACAGGGAGAACACCGGGGAGCTGTTTTTT.

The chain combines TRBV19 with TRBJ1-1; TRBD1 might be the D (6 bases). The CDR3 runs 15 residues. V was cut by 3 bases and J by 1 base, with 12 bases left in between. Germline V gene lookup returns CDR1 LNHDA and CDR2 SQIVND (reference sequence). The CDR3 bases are TGTGCCAGTAGTATTCGGACAGAAGGGAACACTGAAGCTTTCTTT. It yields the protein CASSIRTEGNTEAFF.

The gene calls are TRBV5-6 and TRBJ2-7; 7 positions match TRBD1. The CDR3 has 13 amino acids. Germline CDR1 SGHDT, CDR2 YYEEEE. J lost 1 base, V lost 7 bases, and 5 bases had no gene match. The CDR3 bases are TGTGCCAGCGGGGGACAGCAGTCCTACGAGCAGTACTTC. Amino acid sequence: CASGGQQSYEQYF.

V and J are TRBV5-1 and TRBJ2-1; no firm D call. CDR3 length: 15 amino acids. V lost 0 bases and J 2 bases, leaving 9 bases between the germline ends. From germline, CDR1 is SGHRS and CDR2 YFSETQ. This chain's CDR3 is CASSLELRAYNEQFF. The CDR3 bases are TGCGCCAGCAGCTTGGAACTGAGAGCCTACAATGAGCAGTTCTTC.

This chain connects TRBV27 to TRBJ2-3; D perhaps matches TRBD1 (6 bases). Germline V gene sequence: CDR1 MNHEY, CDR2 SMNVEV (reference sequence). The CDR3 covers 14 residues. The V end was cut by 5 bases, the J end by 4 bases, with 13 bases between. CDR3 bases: TGTGCCAGCAGTCGATGGGGGCCCGCAGATACGCAGTATTTT. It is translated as CASSRWGPADTQYF.

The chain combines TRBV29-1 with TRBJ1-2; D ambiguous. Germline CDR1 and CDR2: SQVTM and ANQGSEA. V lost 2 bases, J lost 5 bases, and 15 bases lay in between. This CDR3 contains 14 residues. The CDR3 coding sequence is TGCAGCGTTGAATTTTCGGCCGAAGGGTATGGCTACACCTTC. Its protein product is CSVEFSAEGYGYTF.

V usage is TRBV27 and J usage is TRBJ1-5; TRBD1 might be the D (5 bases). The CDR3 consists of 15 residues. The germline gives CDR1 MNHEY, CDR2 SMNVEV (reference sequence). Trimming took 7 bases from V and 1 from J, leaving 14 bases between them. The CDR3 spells CASTSQGDSNQPQHF. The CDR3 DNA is TGTGCCAGCACTTCGCAGGGTGACAGCAATCAGCCCCAGCATTTT.

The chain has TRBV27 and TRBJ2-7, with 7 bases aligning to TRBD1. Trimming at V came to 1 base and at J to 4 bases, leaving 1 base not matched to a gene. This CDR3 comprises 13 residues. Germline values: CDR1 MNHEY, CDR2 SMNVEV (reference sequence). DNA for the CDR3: TGTGCCAGCAGTTTATTGGGACAGTACGAGCAGTACTTC. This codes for CASSLLGQYEQYF.

The CDR3 region has the DNA TGCGCCAGCAGCCAAGTACAGGGGGGACACGAGCAGTACTTC. It is translated as CASSQVQGGHEQYF. The chain links TRBV4-1 to TRBJ2-7, with TRBD1 matching 8 bases. Germline V gene lookup returns CDR1 MGHRA and CDR2 YSYEKL. Trimming removed 1 base from V and 5 bases from J; junction bases left unmatched: 4. The CDR3 is 14 amino acids.

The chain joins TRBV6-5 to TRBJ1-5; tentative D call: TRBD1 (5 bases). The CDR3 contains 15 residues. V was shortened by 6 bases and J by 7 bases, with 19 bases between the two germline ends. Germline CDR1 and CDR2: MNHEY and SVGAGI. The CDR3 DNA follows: TGTGCCAGCAGCTCGTATGGGGGGTCTAACCAGCCCCAGCATTTT. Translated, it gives CASSSYGGSNQPQHF.

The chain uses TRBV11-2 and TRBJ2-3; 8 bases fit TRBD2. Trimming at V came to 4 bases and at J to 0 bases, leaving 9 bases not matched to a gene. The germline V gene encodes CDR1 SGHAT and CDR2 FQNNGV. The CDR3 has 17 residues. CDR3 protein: CASSSLETGGSTDTQYF. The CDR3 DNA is TGTGCCAGCAGCTCTCTAGAAACGGGGGGGAGCACAGATACGCAGTATTTT. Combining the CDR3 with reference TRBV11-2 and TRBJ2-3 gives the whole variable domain EAGVAQSPRYKIIEKRQSVAFWCNPISGHATLYWYQQILGQGPKLLIQFQNNGVVDDSQLPKDRFSAERLKGVDSTLKIQPAKLEDSAVYLCASSSLETGGSTDTQYFGPGTRLTVL.